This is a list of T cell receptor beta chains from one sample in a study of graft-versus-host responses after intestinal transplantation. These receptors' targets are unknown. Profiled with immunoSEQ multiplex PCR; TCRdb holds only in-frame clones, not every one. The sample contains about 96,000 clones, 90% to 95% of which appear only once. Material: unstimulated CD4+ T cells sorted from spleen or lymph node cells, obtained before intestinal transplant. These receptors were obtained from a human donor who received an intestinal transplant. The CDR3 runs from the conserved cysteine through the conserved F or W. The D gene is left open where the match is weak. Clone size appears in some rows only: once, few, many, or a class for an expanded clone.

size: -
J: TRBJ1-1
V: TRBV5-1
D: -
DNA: TGCGCCAGCAGCTTACAGGGTGGCACTGAAGCTTTCTTT
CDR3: CASSLQGGTEAFF

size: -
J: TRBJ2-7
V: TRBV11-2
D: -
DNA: TGTGCCGAAGGGTGGTTGGGGGGAGGTCGGGAGCAGTACTTC
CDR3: CAEGWLGGGREQYF

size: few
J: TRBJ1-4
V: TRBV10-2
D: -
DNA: TGCGCCAGCGGAGGGTCCCTGGGAGAAAAACTGTTTTTT
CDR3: CASGGSLGEKLFF

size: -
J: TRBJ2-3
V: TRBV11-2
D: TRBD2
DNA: TGTGCCAGCAGCTTTACCAGCGGGAGCGATACGCAGTATTTT
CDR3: CASSFTSGSDTQYF

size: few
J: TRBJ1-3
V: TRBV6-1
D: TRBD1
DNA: TGTGCCAGCAGTGAAGACAGGGGGTACACCATATATTTT
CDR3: CASSEDRGYTIYF

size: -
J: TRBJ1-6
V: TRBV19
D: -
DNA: TGTGCCAGTAGTACCCTTAATTCACCCCTCCACTTT
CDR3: CASSTLNSPLHF

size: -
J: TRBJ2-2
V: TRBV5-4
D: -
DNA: TGTGCCAGCAGCTCTGGGGGCGGGCCAGCGAACACCGGGGAGCTGTTTTTT
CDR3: CASSSGGGPANTGELFF

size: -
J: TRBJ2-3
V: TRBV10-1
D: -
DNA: TGCGCCAGCAGTTTGGGGACTCCCACAGATACGCAGTATTTT
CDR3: CASSLGTPTDTQYF

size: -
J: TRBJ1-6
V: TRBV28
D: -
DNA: TGTGCCAGCAGTTTATACAGGGCCAGCTCCTATAATTCACCCCTCCACTTT
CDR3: CASSLYRASSYNSPLHF

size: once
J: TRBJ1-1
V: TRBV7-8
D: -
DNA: TGTGCCAGCAGCTTAGGACAGAACACTGAAGCTTTCTTT
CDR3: CASSLGQNTEAFF

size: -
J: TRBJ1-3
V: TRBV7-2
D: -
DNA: TGTGCCAGCAGCTTGAATAAGGGGCCTGGAAACACCATATATTTT
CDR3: CASSLNKGPGNTIYF

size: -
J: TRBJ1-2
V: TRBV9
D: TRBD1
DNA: TGTGCCAGCAGCGTAGCCCCCGACAGGGACTATGGCTACACCTTC
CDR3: CASSVAPDRDYGYTF

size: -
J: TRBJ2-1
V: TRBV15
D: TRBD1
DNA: TGTGCCACCATTGGGACAGGGCAATACAATGAGCAGTTCTTC
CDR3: CATIGTGQYNEQFF

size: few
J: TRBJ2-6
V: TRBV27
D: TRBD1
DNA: TGTGCCGCTCAGGGGGCGTCCGGGGCCAACGTCCTGACTTTC
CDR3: CAAQGASGANVLTF

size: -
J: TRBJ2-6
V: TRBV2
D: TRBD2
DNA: TGTGCCAGCACTGAATGGGGGGGATCTGGGGCCAACGTCCTGACTTTC
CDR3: CASTEWGGSGANVLTF

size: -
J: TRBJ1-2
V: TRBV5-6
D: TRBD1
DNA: TGTGCCAGCAGCTTCTTCGCGGCAGGGGGTCGGGTTGGCTACACCTTC
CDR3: CASSFFAAGGRVGYTF

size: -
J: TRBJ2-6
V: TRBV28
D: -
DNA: TGTGCCAGCAGTTTTTTTCGCTCTGGGGCCAACGTCCTGACTTTC
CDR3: CASSFFRSGANVLTF

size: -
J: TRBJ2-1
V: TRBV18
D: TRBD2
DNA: TGTGCCAGCTCACCACCGGGCGGGAGTCCTTTGCAGTTCTTC
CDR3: CASSPPGGSPLQFF

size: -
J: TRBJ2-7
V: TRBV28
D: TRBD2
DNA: TGTGCCAGCAGCAGCGGGACCGCTGGGCGCTACGAGCAGTACTTC
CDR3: CASSSGTAGRYEQYF

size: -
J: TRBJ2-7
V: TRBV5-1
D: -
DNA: TGCGCCAGCAGCTTGGACAGAGACGAGCAGTACTTC
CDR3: CASSLDRDEQYF

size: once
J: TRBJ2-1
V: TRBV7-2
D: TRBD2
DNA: TGTGCCAGCAGCTCCCACGGAGCGGGGTGGAAGAATGAGCAGTTCTTC
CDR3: CASSSHGAGWKNEQFF

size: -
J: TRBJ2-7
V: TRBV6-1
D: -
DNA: TGTGCCAGCAGGACAAAAACCTACGAGCAGTACTTC
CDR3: CASRTKTYEQYF

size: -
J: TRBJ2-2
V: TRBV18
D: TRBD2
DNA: TGTGCCAGCTCACCAAAACGACTAGCGGGAGTCGCCGGGGAGCTGTTTTTT
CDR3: CASSPKRLAGVAGELFF

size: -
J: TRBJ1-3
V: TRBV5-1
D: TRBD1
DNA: TGCGCCAGCAGCTTTCAGGGGGCTGGAAACACCATATATTTT
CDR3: CASSFQGAGNTIYF

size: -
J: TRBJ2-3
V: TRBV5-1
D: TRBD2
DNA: TGCGCCAGCAGCTTAGTAGCGGGAAGTACCACCGATACGCAGTATTTT
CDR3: CASSLVAGSTTDTQYF

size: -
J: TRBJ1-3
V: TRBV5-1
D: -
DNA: TGCGCCAGCAGCCCAAGGGAGAGCTCTGGAAACACCATATATTTT
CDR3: CASSPRESSGNTIYF

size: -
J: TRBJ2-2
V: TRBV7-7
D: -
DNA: TGTGCCAGCAGCACCGGGGAGGATGGCGGGGAGCTGTTTTTT
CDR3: CASSTGEDGGELFF

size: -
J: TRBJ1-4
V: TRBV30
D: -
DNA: TGTGCCTGGAGTGTACGGGAAAAACTGTTTTTT
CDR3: CAWSVREKLFF

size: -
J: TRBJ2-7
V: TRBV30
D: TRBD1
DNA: TGTGCCTGGAGCGCCGGGACAGGCTTATACGAGCAGTACTTC
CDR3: CAWSAGTGLYEQYF

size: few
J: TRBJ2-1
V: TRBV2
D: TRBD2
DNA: TGTGCCAGCGGGCGGGAGGTTGACAATGAGCAGTTCTTC
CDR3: CASGREVDNEQFF

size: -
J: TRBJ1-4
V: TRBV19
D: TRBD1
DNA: TGTGCCAGTAAGGGGCAGGGGGCGCGGAAACTGTTTTTT
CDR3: CASKGQGARKLFF

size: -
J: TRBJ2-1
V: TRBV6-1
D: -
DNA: TGTGCCAGCACCCCCGAAGGACACATCAACAATGAGCAGTTCTTC
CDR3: CASTPEGHINNEQFF

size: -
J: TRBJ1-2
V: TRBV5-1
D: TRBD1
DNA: TGCGCCAGCAGCGAACTGACAGGGGATGGCTACACCTTC
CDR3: CASSELTGDGYTF

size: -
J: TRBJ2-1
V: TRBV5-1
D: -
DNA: TGCGCCAGCAGCTTGGAGGGAGGCGAGCAGTTCTTC
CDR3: CASSLEGGEQFF

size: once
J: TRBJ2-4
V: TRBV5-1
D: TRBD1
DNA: TGCGCCAGCAGCTTGTCCCCGAGGCAGGGGGACATTCAGTACTTC
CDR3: CASSLSPRQGDIQYF

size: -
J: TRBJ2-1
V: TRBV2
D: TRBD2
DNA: TGTGCCAGCAGGCGTAAACTAGCGGGAGGGCCTATAGGTAATGAGCAGTTCTTC
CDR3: CASRRKLAGGPIGNEQFF

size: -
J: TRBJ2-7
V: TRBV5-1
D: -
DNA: TGCGCCAGCAGCTTGGGCCTCCTAGGCTACGAGCAGTACTTC
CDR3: CASSLGLLGYEQYF

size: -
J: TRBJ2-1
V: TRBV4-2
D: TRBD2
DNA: TGTGCCAGCAGCCAAGAGGCGGGAGTGGGGAATGAGCAGTTCTTC
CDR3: CASSQEAGVGNEQFF

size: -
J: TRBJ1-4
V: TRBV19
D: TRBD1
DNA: TGTGCCAGTAGTCGAAACCCAACAGGGGGGGAAAAACTGTTTTTT
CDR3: CASSRNPTGGEKLFF

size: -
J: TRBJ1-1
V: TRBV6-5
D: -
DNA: TGTGCCAGCAGTTTACGACGGGAGAACACTGAAGCTTTCTTT
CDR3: CASSLRRENTEAFF

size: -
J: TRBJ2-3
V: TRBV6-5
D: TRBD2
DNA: TGTGCCAGCAGTCTCCTAGCGGGAGGGCTGGATACGCAGTATTTT
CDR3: CASSLLAGGLDTQYF

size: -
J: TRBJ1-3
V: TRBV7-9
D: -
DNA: TGTGCCAGCAGCTTAGCGAGAGGGGGTTCTGGAAACACCATATATTTT
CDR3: CASSLARGGSGNTIYF

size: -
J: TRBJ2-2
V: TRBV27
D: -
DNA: TGTGCCAGCAGTTTCAGGGTATGGAACACCGGGGAGCTGTTTTTT
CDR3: CASSFRVWNTGELFF

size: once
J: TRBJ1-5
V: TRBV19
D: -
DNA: TGTGCCAGTAGAAGCTCCATGGTGGTCGTTAATCAGCCCCAGCATTTT
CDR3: CASRSSMVVVNQPQHF

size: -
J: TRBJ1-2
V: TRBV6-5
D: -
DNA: TGTGCCAGCAGTTACCAGGGCGGACTAAACTATGGCTACACCTTC
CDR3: CASSYQGGLNYGYTF

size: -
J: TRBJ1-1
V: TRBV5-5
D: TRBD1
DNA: TGTGCCAGCAGCTCATCGGGACAGGGGAGCACTGAAGCTTTCTTT
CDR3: CASSSSGQGSTEAFF

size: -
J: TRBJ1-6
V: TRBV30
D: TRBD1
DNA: TGTGCCTGGACCCTCCCCGGGACAGGGGGCGGGTCACCCCTCCACTTT
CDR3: CAWTLPGTGGGSPLHF

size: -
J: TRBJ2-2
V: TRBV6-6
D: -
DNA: TGTGCCAGCAGTCGACAGGTCAGAGGCACCGGGGAGCTGTTTTTT
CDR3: CASSRQVRGTGELFF

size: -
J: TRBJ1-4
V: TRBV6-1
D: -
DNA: TGTGCCAGCAGTGAAGCGCCACAGCTGTGGGCTAATGAAAAACTGTTTTTT
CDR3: CASSEAPQLWANEKLFF

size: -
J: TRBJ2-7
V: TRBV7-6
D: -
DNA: TGTGCCAGCAGCAGAGCTCGGTCCTACGAGCAGTACTTC
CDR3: CASSRARSYEQYF

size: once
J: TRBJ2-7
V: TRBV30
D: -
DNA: TGTGCCTGGGCGGAGGGCAGCCCCTACGAGCAGTACTTC
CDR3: CAWAEGSPYEQYF

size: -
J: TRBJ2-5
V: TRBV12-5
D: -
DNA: TGTGCTAGTGGTTTGGGGACAGTCCCAGGGCAAGAGACCCAGTACTTC
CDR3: CASGLGTVPGQETQYF

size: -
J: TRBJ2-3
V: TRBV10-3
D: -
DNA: TGTGCCATCAGTGAGACCGGAGCACAGCAGTATTTT
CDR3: CAISETGAQQYF

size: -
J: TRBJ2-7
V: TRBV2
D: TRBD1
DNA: TGTGCCAGGCCTAAGGGACAGTGGACCTACGAGCAGTACTTC
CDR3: CARPKGQWTYEQYF

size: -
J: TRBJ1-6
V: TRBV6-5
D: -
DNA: TGTGCCAGCAGTTACGCCCTATTAAACTCACCCCTCCACTTT
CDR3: CASSYALLNSPLHF